A single T cell receptor beta chain is shown here with its context. What antigen it recognizes has not been identified. Base qualities are missing; no much larger clone stands one base away. The sample comes from a study of OX40 agonist ivuxolimab in advanced cancers. The study in broad terms: The costimulatory receptor OX40 (CD134) was targeted by ivuxolimab, a fully human IgG2 agonistic monoclonal antibody. Intravenous ivuxolimab was administered to patients every 2 weeks at six dose levels: 0.01, 0.1, 0.3, 1.5, 3 and 10 mg/kg. Of the 52 patients in dose escalation, 19 had hepatocellular carcinoma, some 15 had melanoma, 9 had renal cell carcinoma and 9 had head and neck cancer. In the dose-escalation cohort, approximately 80% of patients were male, and the mean age was 60 years with a range of roughly 20 to 85. Prior anti-PD-1, anti-PD-L1 or anti-CTLA-4 therapy was permitted, and checkpoint inhibitors had been received by less than 45% of dose-escalation patients. Partial responses occurred in three dose-escalation patients, of whom one had hepatocellular carcinoma and two had cutaneous melanoma. The point of sequencing TCRbeta in the periphery was to test whether ivuxolimab changed TCR sequence diversity and drove clonal T-cell expansion. The monotherapy dose-escalation portion (N of about 52 patients) of the phase I ivuxolimab trial is reported in the paper.

For sequencing of the TCRbeta CDR3 region, genomic DNA was extracted from the sorted cells. The immunoSEQ Assay was used for sequencing of TCRbeta CDR3 regions. This is the immuneACCESS table as TCRdb keeps it, with only in-frame sequences that have V and J called. A part of the clones is gone; compared with another copy, unresolved V genes explain less than half, and the rest is unexplained. This sample holds roughly 89,000 clones; roughly 80% were observed only once. The ten most abundant clones make up approximately 1.7% of the sample. General findings and caveats noted by the study authors: Antigen specificity was not determined for the clonally expanded peripheral T cells. Partial responders in the 0.1-3.0 mg/kg groups had among the lowest normalized peripheral clonal expansion, especially among CD8+ T cells. At doses of 0.1 to 3.0 mg/kg, clonal expansion of both CD4+ and CD8+ blood T cells was observed from baseline to week 6. Low levels of normalized T-cell clonal expansion were also seen in some patients who did not respond. After ivuxolimab, expanded clones were on average more numerous among CD8+ T cells than among CD4+ T cells.

The CDR3 spans 14 residues, from the cysteine through the phenylalanine. Only the CDR3 DNA is retained, 42 bases long and in frame from the first base. CDR1 and CDR2 (MGHDK, SYGVNS) derive from the germline V gene. V loses 7 bases of germline sequence and J loses 8 bases, and the interval between the two ends is 17 bases. Patients with autoimmune disease history or receiving systemic immunosuppression were excluded from the trial. Peripheral blood for TCR sequencing was collected from all dose cohorts at baseline, on cycle 4 day 1, and on cycle 7 day 1. The samples were taken from a phase I, first-in-human, multicenter, open-label dose-escalation trial of ivuxolimab. Adults with locally advanced or metastatic head and neck squamous cell, hepatocellular, melanoma or renal cell carcinoma were enrolled in the trial. Before TCR sequencing, CD4+ T cells and CD8+ T cells from peripheral blood were sorted into separate populations.

The V and J genes are TRBV25-1 and TRBJ1-4, with TRBD1 as a weak D call on 5 bases. This sequence was found in an adult with an advanced solid tumor such as melanoma, head and neck, liver or kidney cancer. The sequencing here drew on CD4+ or CD8+ T cells sorted from blood, taken in a trial of the OX40 agonist ivuxolimab. The CDR3 reads as follows: CASTPGTSEEKLFF. At the DNA level, the sequence is TGTGCCAGCACCCCGGGGACTTCAGAGGAAAAACTGTTTTTT.